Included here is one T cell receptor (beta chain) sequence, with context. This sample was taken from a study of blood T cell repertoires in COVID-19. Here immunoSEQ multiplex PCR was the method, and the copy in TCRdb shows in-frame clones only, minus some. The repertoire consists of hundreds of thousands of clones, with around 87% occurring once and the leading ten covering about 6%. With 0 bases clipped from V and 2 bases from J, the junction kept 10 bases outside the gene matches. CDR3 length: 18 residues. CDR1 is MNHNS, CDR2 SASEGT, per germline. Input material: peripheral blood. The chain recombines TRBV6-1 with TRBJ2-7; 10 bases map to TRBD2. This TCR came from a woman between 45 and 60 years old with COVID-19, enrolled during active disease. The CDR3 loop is CASSEAGSGRSVPYEQYF. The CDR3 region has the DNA TGTGCCAGCAGTGAAGCGGGTAGCGGGAGGTCTGTCCCCTACGAGCAGTACTTC.